The entry that follows covers one TCR beta chain sequence. The source of the sample is a study of blood T cell repertoires in COVID-19. The method was immunoSEQ multiplex PCR; TCRdb's version includes in-frame clones alone and lacks a portion of them. The sample has under 150,000 clones, 60% to 80% seen once. The CDR3 has 15 amino acids. V shed 6 bases, J shed 3 bases, and the junction held 6 bases outside the gene matches. CDR1 SGHAT and CDR2 FQNNGV come from the germline V gene. The chain has TRBV11-2 and TRBJ2-3, with TRBD2 identical over 10 bases. Source material: peripheral blood. This TCR was sampled from a man aged 50 or older with active or convalescent COVID-19. In nucleotides, the CDR3 is TGTGCCAGCAGGTCCTTAGCGGGAGGTACAGATACGCAGTATTTT. It encodes CASRSLAGGTDTQYF.